The clone carrying this TCR beta chain was seen a few times. These data originate in a study of blood T cell dynamics during melanoma immunotherapy. Specified time point: pre-treatment baseline. Prior systemic cancer therapy, immunosuppressant use and other active malignancies excluded patients. Data came from immunoSEQ multiplex PCR; TCRdb stores just in-frame clones and leaves some out. This table holds approximately 6,100 clones, around nine tenths found once. Trimming removed 4 bases from V and 7 bases from J, with 8 bases in between. Germline V lookup: CDR1 MDHEN, CDR2 SYDVKM. CDR3 length: 12 amino acids.

The receptor was derived from a human donor with melanoma. This chain uses TRBV28 with TRBJ1-5, with a tentative D call TRBD1 (6 bases). Source: blood, taken from a patient treated with checkpoint blockade. CDR3 residues: CASSSQGQPQHF. The CDR3 DNA follows: TGTGCCAGCAGTTCCCAGGGGCAGCCCCAGCATTTT.